The clone carrying this T cell receptor beta chain has only one observation. Data came from immunoSEQ multiplex PCR; TCRdb stores just in-frame clones and leaves some out. The data show around 100,000 clones, roughly 84% seen once. The entry originates in a study of radiation and T cells in renal cell carcinoma. Stated time point: blood 4 weeks post-SBRT, at nephrectomy. Treatment specified: 15 Gy SBRT to primary tumor, nephrectomy 4 weeks later. Deletions cut 4 bases from V and 4 bases from J, with 7 bases between. CDR1 and CDR2 from the germline V gene are SGHTS and YDEGEE. The CDR3 has 12 amino acids.

The receptor was isolated from a man in his fifties or sixties with renal cell carcinoma. The chain links TRBV5-8 to TRBJ2-3, with D possibly being TRBD2 (5 bases). The specimen comprised blood, sampled from a patient whose treatment included radiotherapy and nephrectomy. CDR3 in amino acids: CASSQLADTQYF. In DNA, the CDR3 is TGTGCCAGCAGCCAACTAGCAGATACGCAGTATTTT.